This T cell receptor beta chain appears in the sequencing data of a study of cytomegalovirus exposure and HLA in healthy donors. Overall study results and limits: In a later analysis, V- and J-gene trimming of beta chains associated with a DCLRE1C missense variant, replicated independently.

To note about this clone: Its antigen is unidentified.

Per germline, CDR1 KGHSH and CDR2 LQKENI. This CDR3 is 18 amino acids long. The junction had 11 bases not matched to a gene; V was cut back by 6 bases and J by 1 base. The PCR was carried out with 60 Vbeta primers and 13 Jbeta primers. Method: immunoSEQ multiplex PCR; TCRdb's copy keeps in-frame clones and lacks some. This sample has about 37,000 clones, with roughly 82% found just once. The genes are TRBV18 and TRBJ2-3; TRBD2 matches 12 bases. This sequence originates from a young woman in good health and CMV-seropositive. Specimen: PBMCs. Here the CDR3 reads CASSLTSGGTLGTDTQYF. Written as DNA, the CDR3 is TGTGCCAGCTCTCTAACTAGCGGGGGGACCCTGGGCACAGATACGCAGTATTTT.